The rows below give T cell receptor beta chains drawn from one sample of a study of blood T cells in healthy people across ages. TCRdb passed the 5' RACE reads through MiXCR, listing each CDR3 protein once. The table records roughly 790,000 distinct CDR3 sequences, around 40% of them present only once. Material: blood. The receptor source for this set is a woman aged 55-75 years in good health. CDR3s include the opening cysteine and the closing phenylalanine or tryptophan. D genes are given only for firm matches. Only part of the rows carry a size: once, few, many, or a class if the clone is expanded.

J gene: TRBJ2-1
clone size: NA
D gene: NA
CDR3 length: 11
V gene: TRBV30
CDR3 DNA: TGTGCCTGGAGTGTAGGCAACGAGCAGTTCTTC
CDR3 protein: CAWSVGNEQFF

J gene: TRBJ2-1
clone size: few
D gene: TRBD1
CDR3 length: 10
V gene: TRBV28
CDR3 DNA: TGTGCCAGCAAGGGACAGGAGCAGTTCTTC
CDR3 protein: CASKGQEQFF

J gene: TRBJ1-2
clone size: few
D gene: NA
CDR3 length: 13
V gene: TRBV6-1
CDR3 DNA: TGTGCCAGCAGTGAACAGGCTAACTATGGCTACACCTTC
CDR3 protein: CASSEQANYGYTF

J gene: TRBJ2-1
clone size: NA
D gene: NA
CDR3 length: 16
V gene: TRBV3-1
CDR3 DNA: TGTGCCAGCAGCCAAGATCCGGGGGCCCCCTACAATGAGCAGTTCTTC
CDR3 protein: CASSQDPGAPYNEQFF

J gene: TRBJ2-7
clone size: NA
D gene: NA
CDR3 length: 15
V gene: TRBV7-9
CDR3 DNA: TGTGCCAGCAGCCCCGTGTCAGGACCCTCCTACGAGCAGTACTTC
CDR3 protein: CASSPVSGPSYEQYF

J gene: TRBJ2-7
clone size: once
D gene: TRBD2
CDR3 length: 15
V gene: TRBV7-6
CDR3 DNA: TGTGCCAGCAGCCGAACTAGCGGGAATTCCTACGAGCAGTACTTC
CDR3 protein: CASSRTSGNSYEQYF

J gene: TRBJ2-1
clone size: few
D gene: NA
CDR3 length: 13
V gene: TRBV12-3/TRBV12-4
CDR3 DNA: TGTGCCAGCAGGGATTTACGAGGAAATGAGCAGTTCTTC
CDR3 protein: CASRDLRGNEQFF

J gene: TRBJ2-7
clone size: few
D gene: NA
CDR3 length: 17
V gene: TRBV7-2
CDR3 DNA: TGTGCCAGCAGTCTTCTCGATGCTGGCGCAGGGAGGACCGAGCAGTACTTC
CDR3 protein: CASSLLDAGAGRTEQYF

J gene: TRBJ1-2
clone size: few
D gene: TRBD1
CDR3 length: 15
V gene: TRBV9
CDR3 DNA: TGTGCCAGCAGCGGTGTGACAGGGTCGAGTTATGGCTACACCTTC
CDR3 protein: CASSGVTGSSYGYTF

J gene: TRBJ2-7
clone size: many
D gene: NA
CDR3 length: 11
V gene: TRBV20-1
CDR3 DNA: TGCAGTGCTCGTTCTAGCTACGAGCAGTACTTC
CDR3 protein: CSARSSYEQYF

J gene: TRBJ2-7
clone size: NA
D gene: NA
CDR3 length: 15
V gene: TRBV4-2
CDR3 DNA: TGTGCCAGCAGCCAAGCTCAGGCGGGATCCTACGAGCAGTACTTC
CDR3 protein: CASSQAQAGSYEQYF

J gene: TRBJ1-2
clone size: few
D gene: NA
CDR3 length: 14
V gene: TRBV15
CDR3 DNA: TGTGCCACCAGCAGAGATCAGGGGCGAGACGGCTACACCTTC
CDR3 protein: CATSRDQGRDGYTF

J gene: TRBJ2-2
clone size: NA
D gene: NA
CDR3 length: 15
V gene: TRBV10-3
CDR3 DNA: TGTGCCATCAGTGAGCCAAGGGAGGGGGCCGGGGAGCTGTTTTTT
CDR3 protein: CAISEPREGAGELFF

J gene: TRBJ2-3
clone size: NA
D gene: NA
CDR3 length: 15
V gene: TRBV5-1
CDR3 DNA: TGCGCCAGCAGCTTGGTGGCAAAAGCACAGAATACGCAGTATTTT
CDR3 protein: CASSLVAKAQNTQYF

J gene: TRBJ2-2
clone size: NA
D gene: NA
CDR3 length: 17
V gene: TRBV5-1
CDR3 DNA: TGCGCCAGCAGCTTGGCCATGGCGGGGCTTTACACCGGGGAGCTGTTTTTT
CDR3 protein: CASSLAMAGLYTGELFF